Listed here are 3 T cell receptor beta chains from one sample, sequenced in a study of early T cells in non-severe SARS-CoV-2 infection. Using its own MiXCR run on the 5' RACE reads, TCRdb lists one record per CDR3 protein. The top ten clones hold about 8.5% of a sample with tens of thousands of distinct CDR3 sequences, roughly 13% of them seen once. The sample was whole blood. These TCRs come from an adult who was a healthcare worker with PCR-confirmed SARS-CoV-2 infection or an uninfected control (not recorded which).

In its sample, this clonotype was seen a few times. This chain's CDR3 is CASSLRNRGLRRPFGNIQYF. CDR3 sequence (DNA): TGTGCCAGCAGTTTAAGGAACAGGGGCCTACGAAGGCCGTTCGGAAACATTCAGTACTTC. V and J are TRBV12-3 or TRBV12-4 and TRBJ2-4; TRBD1 aligns across 7 bases. J was trimmed by 6 bases and V by 2 bases; bases with no gene match: 22. CDR3 size: 20 residues.

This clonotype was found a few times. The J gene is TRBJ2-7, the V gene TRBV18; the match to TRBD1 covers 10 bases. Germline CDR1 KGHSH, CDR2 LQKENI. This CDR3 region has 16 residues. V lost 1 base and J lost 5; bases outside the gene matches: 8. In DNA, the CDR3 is TGTGCCAGCTCACCACGGTTGGGACAGGGGAAGCACGAGCAGTACTTC. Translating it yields CASSPRLGQGKHEQYF.

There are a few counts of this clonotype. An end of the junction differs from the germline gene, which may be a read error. The CDR3, as DNA: TGCAGCGTTGAGAGACAAGCCTTC. It codes for CSVERQAF. The chain joins TRBV29-1 to TRBJ2-6; the D is unclear. This CDR3 region has 8 residues. From germline, CDR1 is SQVTM and CDR2 ANQGSEA.